One sample yielded the 28 T cell receptor beta chains listed below, sequenced in a study of OX40 agonist ivuxolimab in advanced cancers. Library preparation was by the immunoSEQ multiplex PCR assay. TCRdb carries this immuneACCESS record with in-frame sequences only. Its versions omit some clonotypes, under half of them owing to an unresolved V gene in the studies checked, with the rest unexplained. The sample table shows 87,000 or so clones, and around nine tenths are seen once. The ten largest clones add up to around 1.5% of the sample. This specimen consisted of CD4+ or CD8+ T cells sorted from blood, obtained in a trial of the OX40 agonist ivuxolimab. The receptor set was obtained from an adult with an advanced solid tumor such as melanoma, head and neck, liver or kidney cancer.

The rearrangement joins TRBV6-5 to TRBJ2-3; D is unclear. This CDR3 spans 13 amino acids. V gave up 4 bases and J gave up 14 bases, with 19 bases separating them. Germline V lookup: CDR1 MNHEY, CDR2 SVGAGI. CDR3 residues: CASSSPGPHKLYF. CDR3 bases: TGTGCCAGCAGTTCCCCCGGCCCCCATAAATTGTATTTT.

The chain has TRBV4-1 and TRBJ2-7; TRBD1 matches at 10 bases. CDR3 length: 14 amino acids. V was pared by 4 bases and J by 6 bases, with 6 bases of the junction left unmatched. Germline V gene sequence: CDR1 MGHRA, CDR2 YSYEKL. The CDR3 loop is CASSPGTGDCEQYF. DNA of the CDR3: TGCGCCAGCAGCCCCGGGACAGGGGACTGCGAGCAGTACTTC.

This chain connects TRBV7-3 to TRBJ2-1; D tentatively fits TRBD1 or TRBD2 (6 bases each). This CDR3 comprises 16 residues. Germline V lookup: CDR1 SGHTA, CDR2 FQGTGA. V lost 5 bases and J 3 bases, leaving 17 bases between the germline ends. This CDR3 is CASSLQTGAYYNEQFF. The CDR3, as DNA: TGTGCCAGCAGCCTACAGACGGGGGCCTACTACAATGAGCAGTTCTTC. The full variable domain, with the rest looked up from reference TRBV7-3 and TRBJ2-1, is GAGVSQTPSNKVTEKGKYVELRCDPISGHTALYWYRQSLGQGPEFLIYFQGTGAADDSGLPNDRFFAVRPEGSVSTLKIQRTERGDSAVYLCASSLQTGAYYNEQFFGPGTRLTVL.

The V and J genes are TRBV6-6 and TRBJ2-7, with 12 bases lining up with TRBD2. The CDR3 extends over 15 amino acids. Germline V gene lookup returns CDR1 MNHNY and CDR2 SVGAGI (reference sequence). Germline trimming cut 6 bases from V and 2 bases from J; bases unmatched to any gene: 5. In DNA, the CDR3 is TGTGCCAGCAGGGGACTAGCGGGTTTCACCTACGAGCAGTACTTC. Encoded protein: CASRGLAGFTYEQYF.

The rearrangement joins TRBV11-3 to TRBJ2-5; 10 bases are shared with TRBD1. This CDR3 has 15 amino acids. The trim removed 5 bases at V and 5 bases at J, leaving 8 bases unmatched. Germline CDR1 and CDR2: SGHNT and YENEEA. CDR3: CASSPRTGGEETQYF. The CDR3 DNA follows: TGTGCCAGCAGCCCCCGGACAGGGGGTGAGGAGACCCAGTACTTC.

CDR3 loop: CASQGVAETQYF. The DNA of the CDR3 is TGTGCCAGCCAAGGAGTCGCGGAGACCCAGTACTTC. The chain combines TRBV11-2 with TRBJ2-5, with unresolved D. Trimming cost V 8 bases and J 5 bases, with 12 bases left between them. CDR3 size: 12 residues. Germline lookup yields CDR1 SGHAT and CDR2 FQNNGV.

The rearrangement uses TRBV11-3 and TRBJ2-2; no clear D. CDR3 length: 14 residues. V was pared by 2 bases and J by 7 bases, with 11 bases between. CDR1 is SGHNT and CDR2 is YENEEA in the germline V gene. The CDR3 coding sequence is TGTGCCAGCAGCTTAACAGCGTTAGGCGGGGAGCTGTTTTTT. Its translation is CASSLTALGGELFF. The whole variable domain, remainder taken from reference TRBV11-3 and TRBJ2-2, is EAGVVQSPRYKIIEKKQPVAFWCNPISGHNTLYWYLQNLGQGPELLIRYENEEAVDDSQLPKDRFSAERLKGVDSTLKIQPAELGDSAVYLCASSLTALGGELFFGEGSRLTVL.

This rearrangement joins TRBV5-6 to TRBJ2-4; possibly TRBD1 or TRBD2 for D (5 bases each). The V end lost 0 bases, the J end lost 0 bases, and 10 bases lay between the germline ends. There are 16 residues in the CDR3. Germline loops: CDR1 SGHDT, CDR2 YYEEEE. Here the CDR3 DNA reads TGTGCCAGCAGCTTGGGGGGACCCCTAGCCAAAAACATTCAGTACTTC. Encoded protein: CASSLGGPLAKNIQYF. Variable domain in full (rest from reference TRBV5-6 and TRBJ2-4): DAGVTQSPTHLIKTRGQQVTLRCSPKSGHDTVSWYQQALGQGPQFIFQYYEEEERQRGNFPDRFSGHQFPNYSSELNVNALLLGDSALYLCASSLGGPLAKNIQYFGAGTRLSVL.

This rearrangement joins TRBV6-6 to TRBJ1-1; no reliable D call. The germline V gene has CDR1 MNHNY and CDR2 SVGAGI (reference sequence). Trimming stripped 6 bases from V and 1 base from J, with 9 bases between. The CDR3 is made up of 13 amino acids. CDR3 protein: CASRWTGNTEAFF. The DNA of the CDR3 is TGTGCCAGCAGGTGGACGGGGAACACTGAAGCTTTCTTT.

This clone has just a few counts. The V call is TRBV5-6, the J call TRBJ2-7, with unresolved D. This CDR3 region has 13 residues. The germline CDR1 and CDR2 sequences are SGHDT and YYEEEE. V shed 0 bases and J shed 1 base, with 5 bases lying between them. CDR3 in amino acids: CASSLGQSYEQYF. For the CDR3, the DNA is TGTGCCAGCAGCTTGGGCCAGTCCTACGAGCAGTACTTC.

The rearrangement joins TRBV21-1 to TRBJ2-7; TRBD2 was called by the table and not checked on the DNA. TRBV21-1 counts as a pseudogene. CDR3 length: 16 residues. CDR3 in DNA: TGTGCCAGCAGCAAAGATGTCTATATGCTCTCCTACGAGCAGTACTTC. This gives the protein CASSKDVYMLSYEQYF.

The chain has TRBV19 and TRBJ2-3; D gene uncertain. This CDR3 is 15 amino acids long. The germline V gene has CDR1 LNHDA and CDR2 SQIVND (reference sequence). V shed 6 bases and J shed 0 bases, with 13 bases lying between them. This CDR3 is CASRASWGSTDTQYF. CDR3 in DNA: TGTGCCAGTAGGGCCTCCTGGGGAAGCACAGATACGCAGTATTTT.

The rearrangement links TRBV7-2 to TRBJ1-3, with a weak D call TRBD1 (6 bases). The ends were cut back, 5 bases at V and 4 bases at J, with 12 bases in the middle. Germline CDR1 is SGHTA and CDR2 is FQGNSA. The CDR3 is 14 amino acids. The CDR3 reads CASSPNDRGNTIYF. DNA of the CDR3: TGTGCCAGCAGCCCGAATGACAGGGGAAACACCATATATTTT.

This clone was counted a single time. The V gene is TRBV7-3, the J gene TRBJ1-1; D is undetermined. The CDR3 length is 13 residues. V dropped 0 bases and J dropped 1 base, with 3 bases sitting between them. Germline CDR1 SGHTA, CDR2 FQGTGA. The CDR3 region is CASSLTQNTEAFF. The CDR3 DNA follows: TGTGCCAGCAGCTTAACCCAGAACACTGAAGCTTTCTTT.

The chain couples TRBV7-2 to TRBJ2-3, with unresolved D. V was clipped by 5 bases and J by 0 bases, with 9 bases between them. CDR1 SGHTA and CDR2 FQGNSA come from the germline V gene. The CDR3 is 14 residues long. The chain's CDR3 is CASSLQSSTDTQYF. DNA for the CDR3: TGTGCCAGCAGCCTCCAGTCTAGCACAGATACGCAGTATTTT.

This clone was seen only once. The V call is TRBV10-3, the J call TRBJ2-5, with 9 bases aligning to TRBD1. The length of the CDR3 is 14 residues. Trimming at V came to 4 bases and at J to 4 bases, leaving 4 bases not matched to a gene. In germline, CDR1 is ENHRY, CDR2 SYGVKD. CDR3 in amino acids: CAISGDRVLETQYF. CDR3 coding DNA: TGTGCCATCAGTGGGGACAGGGTTCTAGAGACCCAGTACTTC.

The V and J genes are TRBV6-6 and TRBJ1-1; no clear D gene. Looked up from germline, CDR1 is MNHNY and CDR2 is SVGAGI (reference sequence). V was shortened by 7 bases and J by 1 base, with 13 bases between the two germline ends. The CDR3 is 14 residues long. CDR3 in DNA: TGTGCCAGCACTACTGACCGGGAGAACACTGAAGCTTTCTTT. Encoded protein: CASTTDRENTEAFF.

This rearrangement joins TRBV7-6 to TRBJ1-4, with D maybe TRBD1 (5 bases). CDR1 is SGHVS and CDR2 is FNYEAQ in the germline V gene. Trimming cost V 5 bases and J 4 bases, with 11 bases left between them. The CDR3 consists of 14 residues. The CDR3 here is CASSLRGDNEKLFF. The CDR3 DNA reads TGTGCCAGCAGCCTACGGGGGGATAATGAAAAACTGTTTTTT.

The DNA for the CDR3 is TGCAGCGTTGAAGACAATTTTGGTGGCTACACCTTC. Amino acid sequence: CSVEDNFGGYTF. The chain is built from TRBV29-1 and TRBJ1-2; D is undetermined. Germline-derived CDR1 and CDR2 are SQVTM and ANQGSEA. The CDR3 sequence is 12 residues long. The germline V and J ends were trimmed by 0 bases and 7 bases, with 9 bases remaining between them.

The gene calls are TRBV9 and TRBJ1-1; tentatively, D is TRBD1 (6 bases). The CDR3 contains 15 residues. Germline V gives CDR1 SGDLS, CDR2 YYNGEE. Trimming pared 0 bases from V and 6 bases from J, leaving 15 bases between. CDR3 in amino acids: CASSVGRGKAPEAFF. The DNA for the CDR3 is TGTGCCAGCAGCGTAGGAAGGGGGAAGGCACCTGAAGCTTTCTTT.

The V gene is TRBV6-5, the J gene TRBJ1-2; D gene uncertain. The CDR3 is 11 residues long. The germline gives CDR1 MNHEY, CDR2 SVGAGI. V shed 5 bases and J shed 6 bases, with 7 bases lying between them. CDR3 residues: CASSHLDGYTF. CDR3 coding DNA: TGTGCCAGCAGTCACTTGGATGGCTACACCTTC.

This chain uses TRBV30 with TRBJ1-1, with a tentative D call TRBD1 (5 bases). CDR3 length: 13 residues. Deletions cut 0 bases from V and 1 base from J, with 6 bases between. Germline CDR1 and CDR2: GTSNPN and SVGIG (reference sequence). Here the CDR3 reads CAWSVGANTEAFF. The CDR3 DNA is TGTGCCTGGAGTGTTGGGGCGAACACTGAAGCTTTCTTT.

The rearrangement joins TRBV7-2 to TRBJ2-1; 13 nucleotides align to TRBD2. The CDR3 has 19 amino acids. The V and J ends lost 2 bases and 3 bases, in that order; junction bases with no gene match: 10. Germline values: CDR1 SGHTA, CDR2 FQGNSA. CDR3 region: CASSLRPGTSGNLYNEQFF. CDR3 sequence (DNA): TGTGCCAGCAGCTTAAGGCCGGGGACTAGCGGGAACCTCTACAATGAGCAGTTCTTC.

The V call is TRBV10-2, the J call TRBJ2-2; 9 positions agree with TRBD2. V gave up 0 bases and J gave up 5 bases; unmatched junction bases: 1. Germline V lookup: CDR1 WSHSY, CDR2 SAAADI. The CDR3 runs 15 residues. The CDR3, as DNA: TGCGCCAGCAGTGAGTCGCGGGGGGGGACCGGGGAGCTGTTTTTT. This translates into CASSESRGGTGELFF.

The chain uses TRBV11-2 and TRBJ2-4; possibly TRBD1 for D (5 bases). Per the germline V gene, CDR1 is SGHAT and CDR2 is FQNNGV. V was pared by 6 bases and J by 8 bases, with 17 bases between. The CDR3 covers 14 residues. The CDR3 DNA is TGTGCCAGCAGAGACGGGTCCCAGGGTGACATTCAGTACTTC. Its protein product is CASRDGSQGDIQYF.

This clone was counted between two and nine times. The chain links TRBV19 to TRBJ1-3; 11 nucleotides align to TRBD1. Germline V gene lookup returns CDR1 LNHDA and CDR2 SQIVND (reference sequence). After removal of 3 bases from V and 3 bases from J, the junction contained 4 bases not matched to a gene. The CDR3 runs 16 residues. CDR3 protein: CASSMDRGLLGNTIYF. CDR3 nucleotide sequence: TGTGCCAGTAGTATGGACAGGGGGCTACTTGGAAACACCATATATTTT. The full variable domain, in which reference TRBV19 and TRBJ1-3 provide the parts outside the CDR3, is DGGITQSPKYLFRKEGQNVTLSCEQNLNHDAMYWYRQDPGQGLRLIYYSQIVNDFQKGDIAEGYSVSREKKESFPLTVTSAQKNPTAFYLCASSMDRGLLGNTIYFGEGSWLTVV.

The chain combines TRBV5-4 with TRBJ2-5, with D possibly TRBD2 on 6 matching bases. The ends were cut back, 0 bases at V and 5 bases at J, with 14 bases in the middle. The CDR3 sequence is 15 residues long. CDR1 SGHNT and CDR2 YYREEE come from the germline V gene (reference sequence). The CDR3 is CASSLVAGRQETQYF. CDR3 nucleotides: TGTGCCAGCAGCTTGGTGGCAGGGAGGCAGGAGACCCAGTACTTC.

The chain employs TRBV7-8 and TRBJ2-2; D is uncertain. This CDR3 region has 14 residues. Trimming took 0 bases from V and 6 from J, leaving 8 bases between them. Germline loops: CDR1 SGHVS, CDR2 FQNEAQ. Written as DNA, the CDR3 is TGTGCCAGCAGCTTAGCCGGGTCCCCCGGGGAGCTGTTTTTT. Residues: CASSLAGSPGELFF.